The 3 T cell receptor beta chains listed next were all sequenced from one sample in a study of blood T cells in healthy people across ages (dated by TCRdb to between 2015 and 2017). Library preparation employed 5' RACE. Sequencing was performed on an Illumina HiSeq 2500. The second PCR ran for roughly 7 to 12 cycles and used a J-beta primer mix along with a sample-barcoded 5' primer. TCRdb applied fastp at Q25 and MiXCR to the public reads, then kept only in-frame beta chains. Entries are consolidated by CDR3 protein sequence, retaining the most common genes and DNA. The sample table shows hundreds of thousands of distinct CDR3 sequences, and under 25% are seen once. The top ten hold approximately 3.6% of the sample. The sequencing input was blood. The receptors originated from an older man in good health.

Points on this clonotype: One end of the junction is discordant with germline, which a read error may explain. The chain carries TRBV20-1 and TRBJ2-1; 8 bases line up with TRBD1. The germline CDR1 and CDR2 sequences are DFQATT and SNEGSKA (reference sequence). This CDR3 has 12 amino acids. The DNA for the CDR3 is TGCAGTGCTAGGTCGGGGACAGGTCCCCAACCATTC. It yields the protein CSARSGTGPQPF.

In this sample, this clonotype turned up a few times. V gene TRBV15 combines with J gene TRBJ2-7, with TRBD2 matching 7 bases. Germline-derived CDR1 and CDR2 are LNHNV and YYDKDF (reference sequence). J gave up 7 bases and V 0 bases, and 6 bases lay outside the gene matches. The CDR3 has 14 amino acids. The CDR3 is CATSREGGSREQYF. The CDR3 nucleotides read TGTGCCACCAGCAGAGAGGGCGGGAGCCGTGAGCAGTACTTC.

This clonotype was detected only a few times. The rearrangement joins TRBV6-2 or TRBV6-3 to TRBJ1-1, with D perhaps TRBD1 (5 bases). The germline gives CDR1 MNHEY, CDR2 SVGEGT. There are 12 residues in the CDR3. Trimming took off 7 bases at V and 4 bases at J, with 10 bases between the two ends. The CDR3 loop is CASTTGATEAFF. CDR3 DNA: TGTGCCAGCACCACAGGTGCCACTGAAGCTTTCTTT.